This T cell receptor (beta chain) came from a study of T cells in Graves' hyperthyroidism and ophthalmopathy. Per the germline V gene, CDR1 is GTSNPN and CDR2 is SVGIG (reference sequence). V shed 3 bases and J 3 bases; nucleotides not matched to a gene: 12. The CDR3 has 16 amino acids. This clonotype was counted only a few times. Its specificity is unknown. Patients were excluded for uncontrolled infection, other autoimmune disease, pregnancy or lactation. Diagnoses rested on clinical symptoms, serum thyroxine and TRAb, thyroid ultrasound and orbital computed tomography. Findings of the study overall: Among clonotypes expanded in thyroid above 0.001, most were also found in blood. The model foresaw ophthalmopathy a median roughly 6 months prior to onset.

Researchers amplified the TCR beta CDR3 regions from RNA transcripts. First-round RT-PCR with HTBI primers amplified the TCR CDR3 region. TCRdb re-called the multiplex PCR reads through MiXCR, storing one row per CDR3 protein. The data show over 450,000 distinct CDR3 sequences, with 17% seen just once and 15% to 20% held by the top ten. The receptor was derived from a woman aged 18-29 years with Graves' ophthalmopathy. Sequenced material: blood. The chain combines TRBV30 with TRBJ2-7; 9 nucleotides agree with TRBD2. The CDR3 spells CAWRLDAGTSNYEQYF. The DNA of the CDR3 is TGTGCCTGGAGGCTGGATGCCGGGACTAGCAACTACGAGCAGTACTTC. The full variable domain, in which reference TRBV30 and TRBJ2-7 provide the parts outside the CDR3, is SQTIHQWPATLVQPVGSPLSLECTVEGTSNPNLYWYRQAAGRGLQLLFYSVGIGQISSEVPQNLSASRPQDRQFILSSKKLLLSDSGFYLCAWRLDAGTSNYEQYFGPGTRLTVT.